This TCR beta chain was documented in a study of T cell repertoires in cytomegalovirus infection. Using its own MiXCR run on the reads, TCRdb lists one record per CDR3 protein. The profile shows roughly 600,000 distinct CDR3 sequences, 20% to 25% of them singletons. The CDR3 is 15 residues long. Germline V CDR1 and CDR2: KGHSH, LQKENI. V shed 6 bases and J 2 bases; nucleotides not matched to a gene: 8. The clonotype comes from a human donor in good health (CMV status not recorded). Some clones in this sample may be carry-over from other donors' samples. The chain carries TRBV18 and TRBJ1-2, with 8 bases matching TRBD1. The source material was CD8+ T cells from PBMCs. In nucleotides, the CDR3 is TGTGCCAGCTCCGAAGACCGACAGGGGAACTATGGCTACACCTTC. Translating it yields CASSEDRQGNYGYTF.